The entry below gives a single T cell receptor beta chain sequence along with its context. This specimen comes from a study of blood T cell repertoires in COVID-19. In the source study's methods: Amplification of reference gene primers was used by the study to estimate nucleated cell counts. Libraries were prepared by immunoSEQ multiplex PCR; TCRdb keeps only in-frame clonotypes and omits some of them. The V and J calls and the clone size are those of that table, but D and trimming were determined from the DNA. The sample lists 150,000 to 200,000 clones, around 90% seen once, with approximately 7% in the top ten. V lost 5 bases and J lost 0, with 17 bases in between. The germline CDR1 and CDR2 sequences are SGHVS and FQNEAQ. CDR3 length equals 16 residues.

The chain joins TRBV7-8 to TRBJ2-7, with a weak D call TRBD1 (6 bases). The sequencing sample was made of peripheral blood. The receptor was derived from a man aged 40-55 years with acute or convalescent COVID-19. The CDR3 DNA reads TGTGCCAGCAGCCCCCGGGTGGGGACACACTCCTACGAGCAGTACTTC. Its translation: CASSPRVGTHSYEQYF.